This is a list of T cell receptor beta chains from one sample in a study of identical twins. TCRdb passed the 5' RACE reads through MiXCR, listing each CDR3 protein once. The sample has roughly 350,000 distinct CDR3 sequences; around 9.7% are singletons. The sample comprised naive T cells sorted from blood. These receptors all stem from a woman aged 50 to 60 in good health. The CDR3 runs from the conserved cysteine through the conserved F or W. A D gene is named only where the DNA matches it firmly. The size field is filled for only some rows; it gives once, few, many or a size class.

TRBV4-1	TRBJ1-5	.	.	TGCGCCAGCAGCCTATTGGACGGAACCAATCAGCCCCAGCATTTT	CASSLLDGTNQPQHF
TRBV5-5	TRBJ2-7	TRBD1	.	TGTGCCAGCAGCGCCGTCCGGACGACAGGGGGGTGGCCGCAGTACTTC	CASSAVRTTGGWPQYF
TRBV3-1	TRBJ2-2	TRBD2	few	TGTGCCAGCAGCCAAGATAAACTAGCGGGAGAGCCCGGGGAGCTGTTTTTT	CASSQDKLAGEPGELFF
TRBV20-1	TRBJ2-1	.	.	TGCAGTGCTAGCCCTCCACAGGGATTATACAATGAGCAGTTCTTC	CSASPPQGLYNEQFF
TRBV12-3/TRBV12-4	TRBJ1-1	TRBD1	many	TGTGCCAGCAGTCAACACCTAACCCAGGACAGGTGGGGCACTGAAGCTTTCTTT	CASSQHLTQDRWGTEAFF
TRBV6-2/TRBV6-3	TRBJ2-5	.	.	TGTGCCAGCAGTTACTCGAGGGCAGGCTTTGAAGAGACCCAGTACTTC	CASSYSRAGFEETQYF
TRBV28	TRBJ1-4	.	few	TGTGCCAGCGGGAACCCCTATGATGCAACTAATGAAAAACTGTTTTTT	CASGNPYDATNEKLFF
TRBV12-3/TRBV12-4	TRBJ1-4	.	few	TGTGCCAGCAGTCCCGGACAGAGGCGCGAAAAACTGTTTTTT	CASSPGQRREKLFF
TRBV27	TRBJ1-3	.	many	TGTGCCAGCAGTCCCCAGTTTAGGGGTGCTGGAAACACCATATATTTT	CASSPQFRGAGNTIYF
TRBV13	TRBJ2-7	TRBD2	few	TGTGCCAGCAGCTTAGGTTTAGTCGGCGGGAGACAAGACGAGCAGTACTTC	CASSLGLVGGRQDEQYF
TRBV11-2	TRBJ1-4	.	few	TGTGCCAGCAGCCCTACGATAGGGAATGAAAAACTGTTTTTT	CASSPTIGNEKLFF
TRBV11-3	TRBJ2-1	.	.	TGTGCCAGCAGCGCGCGACTTGGGTACAATGAGCAGTTCTTC	CASSARLGYNEQFF
TRBV11-3	TRBJ2-3	TRBD1	.	TGTGCCAGCAGCTTAGGGGGACAGGTGACAGATACGCAGTATTTT	CASSLGGQVTDTQYF
TRBV6-5	TRBJ2-5	TRBD1	.	TGTGCCAGCAGACCCGGGACAGACCAAGAGACCCAGTACTTC	CASRPGTDQETQYF
TRBV24-1	TRBJ2-3	.	many	TGTGCCACCAGTGATTTCGGGCCAGGACGGGAGGATACGCAGTATTTT	CATSDFGPGREDTQYF
TRBV20-1	TRBJ2-7	TRBD2	few	TGCAGTGCAAGTCGGGGGACTAGCGGGGTCTCCTACGAGCAGTACTTC	CSASRGTSGVSYEQYF
TRBV2	TRBJ2-7	.	many	TGTGCCAGCAGTGCCGGCTACGAGCAGTACTTC	CASSAGYEQYF
TRBV5-1	TRBJ2-4	TRBD2	few	TGCGCCAGCAGCCCAGGACTAGCGGGAGACGACATTCAGTACTTC	CASSPGLAGDDIQYF
TRBV6-1	TRBJ2-1	.	few	TGTGCCAGCAGTGTTACAGGACTGGGGGAGCAGTTCTTC	CASSVTGLGEQFF
TRBV29-1	TRBJ2-1	TRBD2	few	TGCAGCGTTGAAATAGCGGGAGTCCGCAATGAGCAGTTCTTC	CSVEIAGVRNEQFF
TRBV2	TRBJ1-1	.	few	TGTGCCAGCAGTGAGGAACAGGGAATTGAAGCTTTCTTT	CASSEEQGIEAFF
TRBV12-3/TRBV12-4	TRBJ2-3	.	few	TGTGCCAGCAGCGACCCTGTTGGAGGCACAGATACGCAGTATTTT	CASSDPVGGTDTQYF
TRBV7-9	TRBJ1-1	.	many	TGTGCCAGCAGCGAAAAACGGGGGAACACTGAAGCTTTCTTT	CASSEKRGNTEAFF
TRBV9	TRBJ2-7	TRBD2	.	TGTGCCAGCAGCGTAGGGGCTAGCGGGGACTACGAGCAGTACTTC	CASSVGASGDYEQYF
TRBV30	TRBJ1-2	TRBD1	few	TGTGCCTGGAGAAGACAGGGGTACGGCTACACCTTC	CAWRRQGYGYTF
TRBV12-3/TRBV12-4	TRBJ1-1	.	many	TGCGCCAGCAGCTTGACTGACATGAACACTGAAGCTTTCTTT	CASSLTDMNTEAFF
TRBV11-2	TRBJ2-7	TRBD2	few	TGTGCCAGCAGCATAAGTCCGGGACTAGTCTATTACGAGCAGTACTTC	CASSISPGLVYYEQYF
TRBV5-1	TRBJ1-4	.	.	TGCGCCAGCAGCCGTAGGGGGGACGCAACTAATGAAAAACTGTTTTTT	CASSRRGDATNEKLFF
TRBV24-1	TRBJ2-3	.	.	TGTGCCACCAGGGCCTCGGGGTGGGACTCCTCTTTTGGGTCCACAGATACGCAGTATTTT	CATRASGWDSSFGSTDTQYF
TRBV7-2	TRBJ2-2	.	few	TGTGCCAGCAGTCCCTCCTTTTCCGGGGAGCTGTTTTTT	CASSPSFSGELFF
TRBV5-5	TRBJ2-2	TRBD2	few	TGTGCCAGCAGCCTTAGCGGGAGTCCCGGGGAGCTGTTTTTT	CASSLSGSPGELFF
TRBV5-1	TRBJ2-3	.	.	TGCGCCAGCAGCCCCTATCCCGGCACAGATACGCAGTATTTT	CASSPYPGTDTQYF
TRBV20-1	TRBJ2-1	TRBD1	many	TGCAGTGCTAGTCTACAGGGGGAGGAAGTGTCGTACAATGAGCAGTTCTTC	CSASLQGEEVSYNEQFF
TRBV9	TRBJ2-1	TRBD2	few	TGTGCCAGCAGCGGGGGGGGTTTAGCAGTCGATGAGCAGTTCTTC	CASSGGGLAVDEQFF
TRBV5-1	TRBJ2-5	.	few	TGCGCCAGCAGCCCACACAGAGGGGAGACCCAGTACTTC	CASSPHRGETQYF
TRBV20-1	TRBJ2-1	.	few	TGCAGTGCTAGAGATCTTACCCAGACTAGGTACACTGAGCAGTTCTTC	CSARDLTQTRYTEQFF
TRBV15	TRBJ1-3	.	few	TGTGCCACCAGCCCCACGCAGGGGACGAGCTCTGGAAACACCATATATTTT	CATSPTQGTSSGNTIYF
TRBV6-2/TRBV6-3	TRBJ2-7	.	few	TGTGCCAGCAGTCCATTACCCCCAGGCGAGCAGTACTTC	CASSPLPPGEQYF
TRBV9	TRBJ1-1	.	.	TGTGCCAGCAGCGTAGCTCACTATACAGAAAACACTGAAGCTTTCTTT	CASSVAHYTENTEAFF
TRBV7-9	TRBJ1-1	.	many	TGTGCCAGCAGCTTAGGAGGGTTGACTGAAGCTTTCTTT	CASSLGGLTEAFF
TRBV29-1	TRBJ2-1	.	many	TGCAGCGTTGAAGATATTCGGGGAAGCTCCTACAATGAGCAGTTCTTC	CSVEDIRGSSYNEQFF
TRBV27	TRBJ2-1	TRBD2	many	TGTGCCAGCAGTTTCGTAGCGGGAGGGGGTGAGCAGTTCTTC	CASSFVAGGGEQFF
TRBV7-9	TRBJ1-1	TRBD1	.	TGTGCCAGCAGCTCTCAGGGGGAGAAGAACACTGAAGCTTTCTTT	CASSSQGEKNTEAFF
TRBV5-1	TRBJ2-7	.	.	TGCGCCAGCAGCCCTAGACAGGGACTCTACGAGCAGTACTTC	CASSPRQGLYEQYF
TRBV29-1	TRBJ1-1	.	many	TGCAGCGCCCGAGCGGGGGTGACTGAAGCTTTCTTT	CSARAGVTEAFF
TRBV12-3/TRBV12-4	TRBJ2-2	.	many	TGTGCCAGCAGTTTAGTCTCCGGGGACACCGGGGAGCTGTTTTTT	CASSLVSGDTGELFF
TRBV7-9	TRBJ2-3	.	.	TGTGCCAGCCGAGGTAGCAGCACAGATACGCAGTATTTT	CASRGSSTDTQYF
TRBV7-9	TRBJ2-3	.	once	TGTGCCAGCAGCTTAGGAAAGAACACAGATACGCAGTATTTT	CASSLGKNTDTQYF
TRBV24-1	TRBJ2-7	.	.	TGTGCCACCAGAGGACAAGACTCCTACGAGCAGTACTTC	CATRGQDSYEQYF
TRBV7-9	TRBJ2-3	.	many	TGTGCCAGCAGCTTGGAAAGCACAGATACGCAGTATTTT	CASSLESTDTQYF
TRBV12-3/TRBV12-4	TRBJ1-5	.	.	TGTGCCAGCAGTTTCGATGTGGGGGGTGGTCAGCCCCAGCATTTT	CASSFDVGGGQPQHF
TRBV12-3/TRBV12-4	TRBJ2-3	.	.	TGTGCCAGCACCGGGGGTGTAGATACGCAGTATTTT	CASTGGVDTQYF
TRBV20-1	TRBJ2-5	.	.	TGCAGTGCTAGATCCCCTCCCTATGGCCAAGAGACCCAGTACTTC	CSARSPPYGQETQYF
TRBV7-3	TRBJ2-5	TRBD2	few	TGTGCCAGCAGCAGCACACCGGGAGGCGGAGAGACCCAGTACTTC	CASSSTPGGGETQYF
TRBV10-3	TRBJ2-3	.	few	TGTGCCCTGGGGGAGGATACGCAGTATTTT	CALGEDTQYF
TRBV20-1	TRBJ2-1	TRBD2	.	TGCAGTGCCGACCCGGGGGGGGCCTACAATGAGCAGTTCTTC	CSADPGGAYNEQFF
TRBV5-1	TRBJ1-1	TRBD1	few	TGCGCCAGCAGCTCCGATGGGACAGGGGGCGGTTACACTGAAGCTTTCTTT	CASSSDGTGGGYTEAFF
TRBV15	TRBJ2-5	.	few	TGTGCCACCAGCAGGAGGGCTAGCAGTGAGACCCAGTACTTC	CATSRRASSETQYF
TRBV6-1	TRBJ1-1	.	.	TGTGCCAGCAGTGAAGTATGGGGGAGACGCACTGAAGCTTTCTTT	CASSEVWGRRTEAFF